This TCR beta chain was profiled in a study of T cell responses to AZD1222 COVID-19 vaccine (dated by TCRdb to about 2021). Study-wide context: AZD1222 recipients given second doses at about 4 weeks or at about 12 weeks were pooled, since spike-specific TCR depth and breadth were not found to differ between the two schedules. A total of under 250 trial participants underwent TCR sequencing, of whom 207 had received two doses of AZD1222 and about 25 had received two doses of the MenACWY control vaccine. Enrollment into the trials was organized by age into subgroups of 18-55, 56-69 and 70-plus years, and those subgroups contained about 160, 30 and 59 TCR-sequenced participants, respectively.

The CDR3 numbers 14 residues from cysteine through phenylalanine. Only the CDR3 part of the read is kept: 42 bases, read in frame from the first base. Based on the germline V gene, the CDR1 and CDR2 sequences are MNHEY and SVGAGI. V and J are trimmed by 7 bases and 4 bases, and the gene matches miss 8 bases of the junction. Taken with the paper, the label for time point translates to: baseline before first vaccination. Vaccinee samples were obtained from the UK trials COV001 and COV002, which included a single-blind randomized controlled phase 2/3 trial of AZD1222 (ChAdOx1 nCoV-19) in healthy adults. Trial participant PBMC samples were collected at day 0 and day 28 after the second dose for TCRbeta chain sequencing. As for this clone: It has no known antigen specificity. No qualities accompany the bases; no much larger clone lies one base away.

The CDR3 regions of human TCRbeta chains were analyzed by immunosequencing. The authors processed their data as follows. Repertoire TCRs were checked for matches against a reference library of SARS-CoV-2-specific TCRs that had been generated using the MIRA antigen-specificity platform. Breadth was defined as the fraction of unique TCRs that were SARS-CoV-2-associated, and depth was defined as the fraction of total T cells that were SARS-CoV-2-associated. Using the MIRA data, every spike-specific TCR was mapped to the spike region that the TCR reacted to and assigned to either a CD4 or a CD8 class. Log10-transformed breadth and depth values were compared by one-way ANOVA with Sidak's multiple comparisons tests. Not all clones reach the TCRdb copy of this immuneACCESS table, which keeps in-frame sequences only. Checked studies attribute under half of the gap to unresolved V genes and leave the rest unexplained. V, J and clone size are those of that table, while D and trimming were read from the DNA. A total of more than 110,000 clones appear in this sample, 70% to 90% of them only once. Approximately 8% of the sample lies in the top ten.

Study-wide findings and limitations: The whole spike protein was spanned by vaccine-associated CD4 TCRs, and dominant responses were seen in regions 160-218 and 743-854. Participants were mostly white British, with more females than males. The authors suggested clonal diversity may have been underestimated. Conclusions about previously exposed vaccinees were limited because only six AZD1222 recipients were SARS-CoV-2 seropositive at baseline. In the small 56-69-year group, the increase in depth fell short of significance, most likely because of low power. Reportedly, close to half of the unique spike-specific TCRs recognized epitopes lying outside the regions that are mutated in the B.1.351 and B.1.1.7 variants. After two AZD1222 doses, both the breadth and the depth of spike-specific TCRs were significantly higher than at day 0 and than in MenACWY recipients. Because no samples from the day 14 peak response were available, repertoires could be characterized only after the peak T cell response.

The origin of this receptor is an adult in good health. The starting material was peripheral blood, obtained on day 0 of AZD1222 vaccination. The chain uses TRBV6-5 and TRBJ2-3; 7 bases in the middle match TRBD1. Here is the DNA: TGTGCCAGCATTCTTGACAGGGCATCAGATACGCAGTATTTT. This is translated as CASILDRASDTQYF.